This TCR beta chain was profiled in a study of response to subunit inactivated influenza vaccine. This clonotype was detected many times. TCRdb re-derived calls from the RT-PCR reads in MiXCR, one entry per CDR3 protein. The sample records about 170,000 distinct CDR3 sequences, about 10% being singletons. Losses at the gene ends were 4 bases for V and 2 bases for J; bases not matched to a gene: 2. Germline V gene lookup returns CDR1 LGHDT and CDR2 YNNKEL (reference sequence). The CDR3 is made up of 15 amino acids. The sample was CD8+ T cells sorted from PBMCs, taken roughly 24 months after vaccination. The rearrangement links TRBV3-1 to TRBJ2-7, with 13 bases matching TRBD2. This clonotype was sampled from a man between 50 and 69 years old who received an inactivated influenza vaccine. For the CDR3, the DNA is TGTGCCAGCAGCCCCGGACTAGCGGGAGCCTACGAGCAGTACTTC. This translates into CASSPGLAGAYEQYF.